This T cell receptor beta chain was sequenced during a study of control samples from healthy donors and cancer patients. J gave up 5 bases and V 3 bases, and 8 bases lay outside the gene matches. The CDR3 spans 15 residues. Germline CDR1 and CDR2: SGHAT and FQNNGV. Generated by immunoSEQ multiplex PCR, the TCRdb table keeps only in-frame clones and is missing some. The data hold 60,000 or so clones, with over 75% observed a single time. The material sequenced was blood. The chain combines TRBV11-2 with TRBJ2-5; TRBD2 aligns across 8 bases. The clonotype comes from a middle-aged man in good health. The DNA of the CDR3 is TGTGCCAGCAGCTTCATTAGCGGGGTCGGGGAGACCCAGTACTTC. This encodes CASSFISGVGETQYF.